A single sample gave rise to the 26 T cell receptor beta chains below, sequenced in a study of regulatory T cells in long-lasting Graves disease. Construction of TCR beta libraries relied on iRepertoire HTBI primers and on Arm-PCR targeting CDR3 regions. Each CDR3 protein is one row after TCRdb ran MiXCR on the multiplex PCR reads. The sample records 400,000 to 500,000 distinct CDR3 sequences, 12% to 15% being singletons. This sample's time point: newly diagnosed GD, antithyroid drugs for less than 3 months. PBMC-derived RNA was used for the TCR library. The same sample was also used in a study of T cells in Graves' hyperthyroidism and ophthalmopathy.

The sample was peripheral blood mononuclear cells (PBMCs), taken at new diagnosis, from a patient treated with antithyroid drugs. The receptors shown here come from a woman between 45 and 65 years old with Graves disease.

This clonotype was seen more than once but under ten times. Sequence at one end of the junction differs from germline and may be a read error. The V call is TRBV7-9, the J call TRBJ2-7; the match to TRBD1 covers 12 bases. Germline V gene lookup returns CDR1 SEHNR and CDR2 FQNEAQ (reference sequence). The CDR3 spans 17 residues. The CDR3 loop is CASSLVGTGGLSYEQHF. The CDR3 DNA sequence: TGTGCCAGCAGCTTAGTGGGGACAGGGGGCCTATCCTACGAGCAGCACTTC.

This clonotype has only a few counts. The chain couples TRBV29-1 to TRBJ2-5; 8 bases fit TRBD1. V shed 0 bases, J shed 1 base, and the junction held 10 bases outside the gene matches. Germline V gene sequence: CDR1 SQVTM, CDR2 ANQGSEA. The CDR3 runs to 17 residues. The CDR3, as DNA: TGCAGCGTTGAAGATAGGTCAACAGGGGGTTTCCAAGAGACCCAGTACTTC. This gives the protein CSVEDRSTGGFQETQYF.

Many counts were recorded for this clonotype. In DNA form, the CDR3 reads TGTGCCAGCAGCCCAGGACTAGCGGGAGTTATCGACGAGCAGTACTTC. This sequence encodes CASSPGLAGVIDEQYF. V gene TRBV11-2 combines with J gene TRBJ2-7, with 13 positions matching TRBD2. Germline trimming cut 5 bases from V and 5 bases from J; bases unmatched to any gene: 9. The V gene's germline CDR1 is SGHAT and CDR2 FQNNGV. The CDR3 spans 16 residues.

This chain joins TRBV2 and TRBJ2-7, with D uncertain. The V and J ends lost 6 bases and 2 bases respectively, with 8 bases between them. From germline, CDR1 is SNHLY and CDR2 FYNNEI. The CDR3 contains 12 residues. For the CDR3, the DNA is TGTGCCAGCAGGCACCCTCCCTACGAGCAGTACTTC. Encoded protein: CASRHPPYEQYF.

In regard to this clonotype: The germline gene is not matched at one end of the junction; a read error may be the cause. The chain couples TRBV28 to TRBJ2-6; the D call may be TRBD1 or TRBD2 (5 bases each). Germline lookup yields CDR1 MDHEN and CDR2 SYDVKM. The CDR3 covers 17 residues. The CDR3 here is CASDSGTFKRGASVLTF. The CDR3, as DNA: TGTGCCAGCGACTCGGGGACCTTCAAAAGAGGGGCCAGCGTCCTGACTTTC. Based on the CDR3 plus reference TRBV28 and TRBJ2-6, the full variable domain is DVKVTQSSRYLVKRTGEKVFLECVQDMDHENMFWYRQDPGLGLRLIYFSYDVKMKEKGDIPEGYSVSREKKERFSLILESASTNQTSMYLCASDSGTFKRGASVLTFGAGSRLTVL.

The chain's CDR3 is CARAYWLVTDLSWVSNEQFF. For the CDR3, the DNA is TGTGCCAGAGCTTACTGGCTCGTGACAGATCTATCGTGGGTGAGCAATGAGCAGTTCTTC. The chain combines TRBV5-6 with TRBJ2-1; TRBD1 is a possible D gene (5 bases). CDR1 and CDR2 (germline): SGHDT, YYEEEE. V was clipped by 8 bases and J by 6 bases, with 36 bases between them. The CDR3 length is 20 residues.

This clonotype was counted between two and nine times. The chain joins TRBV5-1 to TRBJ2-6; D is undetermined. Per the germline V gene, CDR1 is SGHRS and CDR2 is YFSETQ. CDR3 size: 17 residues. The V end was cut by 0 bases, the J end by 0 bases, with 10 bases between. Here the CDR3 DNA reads TGCGCCAGCAGCTTGGGTCAGGAGATCTCTGGGGCCAACGTCCTGACTTTC. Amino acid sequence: CASSLGQEISGANVLTF.

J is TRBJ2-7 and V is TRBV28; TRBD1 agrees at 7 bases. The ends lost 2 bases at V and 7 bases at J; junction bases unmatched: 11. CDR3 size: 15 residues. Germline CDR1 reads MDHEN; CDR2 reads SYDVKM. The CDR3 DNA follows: TGTGCCAGCAGTTTAAGAGGGCAGGGGGTGGTTGAGCAGTACTTC. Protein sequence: CASSLRGQGVVEQYF.

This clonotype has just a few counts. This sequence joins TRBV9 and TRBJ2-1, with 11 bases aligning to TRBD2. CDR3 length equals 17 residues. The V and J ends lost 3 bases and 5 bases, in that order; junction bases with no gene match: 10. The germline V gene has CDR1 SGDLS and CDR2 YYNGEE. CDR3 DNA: TGTGCCAGCAGCGAGCCCAAAGGGACTAGCGGAAACAATGAGCAGTTCTTC. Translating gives CASSEPKGTSGNNEQFF.

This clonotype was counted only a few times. The CDR3: CASTTADGVPNEQFF. The CDR3 DNA reads as TGTGCCAGCACAACGGCAGACGGGGTGCCCAATGAGCAGTTCTTC. This chain links TRBV28 with TRBJ2-1, with a tentative D call TRBD2 (5 bases). The germline V and J ends were trimmed by 7 bases and 6 bases, with 19 bases remaining between them. CDR1 is MDHEN, CDR2 SYDVKM, per germline. The CDR3 spans 15 residues.

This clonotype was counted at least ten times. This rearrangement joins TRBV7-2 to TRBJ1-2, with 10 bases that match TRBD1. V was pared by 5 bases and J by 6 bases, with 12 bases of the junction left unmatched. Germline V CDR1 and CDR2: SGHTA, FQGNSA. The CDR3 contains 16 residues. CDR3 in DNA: TGTGCCAGCAGCACCTCCGGCGGGACAGGGGTTAATGGCTACACCTTC. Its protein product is CASSTSGGTGVNGYTF.

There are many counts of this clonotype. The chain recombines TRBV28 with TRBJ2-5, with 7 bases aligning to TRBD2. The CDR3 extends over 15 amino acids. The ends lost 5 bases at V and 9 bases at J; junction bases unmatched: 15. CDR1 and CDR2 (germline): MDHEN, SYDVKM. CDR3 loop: CASSPAGVKDRSQYF. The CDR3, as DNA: TGTGCCAGCAGTCCGGCGGGGGTCAAAGATCGGTCCCAGTACTTC.

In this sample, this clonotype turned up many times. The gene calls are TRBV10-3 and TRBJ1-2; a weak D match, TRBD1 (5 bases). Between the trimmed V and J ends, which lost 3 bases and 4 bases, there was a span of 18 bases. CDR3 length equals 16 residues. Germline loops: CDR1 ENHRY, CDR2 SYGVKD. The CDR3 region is CAISEEAGLTFYGYTF. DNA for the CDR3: TGTGCCATCAGTGAAGAGGCAGGGTTGACCTTCTATGGCTACACCTTC.

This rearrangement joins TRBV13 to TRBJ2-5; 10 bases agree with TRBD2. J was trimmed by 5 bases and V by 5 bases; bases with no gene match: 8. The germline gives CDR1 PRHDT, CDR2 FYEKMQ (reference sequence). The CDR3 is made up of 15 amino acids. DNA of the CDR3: TGTGCCAGCAGCCGAAAGGGACTAGCGCAGGAGACCCAGTACTTC. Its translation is CASSRKGLAQETQYF.

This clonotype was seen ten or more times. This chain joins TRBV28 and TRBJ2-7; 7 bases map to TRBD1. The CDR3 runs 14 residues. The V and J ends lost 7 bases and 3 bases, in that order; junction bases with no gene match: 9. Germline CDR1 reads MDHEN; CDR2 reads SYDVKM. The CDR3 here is CASIPQTGRYEQYF. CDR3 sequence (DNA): TGTGCCAGCATACCACAGACAGGGCGCTACGAGCAGTACTTC.

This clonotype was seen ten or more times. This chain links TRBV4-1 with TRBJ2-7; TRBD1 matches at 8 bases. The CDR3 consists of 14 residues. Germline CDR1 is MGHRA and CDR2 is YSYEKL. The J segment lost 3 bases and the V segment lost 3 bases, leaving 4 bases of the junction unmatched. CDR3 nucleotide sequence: TGCGCCAGCAGCCAGACCGGGACAGGCTACGAGCAGTACTTC. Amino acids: CASSQTGTGYEQYF.

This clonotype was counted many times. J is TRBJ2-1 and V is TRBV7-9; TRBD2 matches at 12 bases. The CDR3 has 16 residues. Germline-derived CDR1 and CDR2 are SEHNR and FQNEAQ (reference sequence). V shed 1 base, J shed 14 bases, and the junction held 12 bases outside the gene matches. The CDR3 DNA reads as TGTGCCAGCAGCTTAGTAGTCCTAGCGGGAGGGCCGGAGAAGTTCTTC. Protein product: CASSLVVLAGGPEKFF.

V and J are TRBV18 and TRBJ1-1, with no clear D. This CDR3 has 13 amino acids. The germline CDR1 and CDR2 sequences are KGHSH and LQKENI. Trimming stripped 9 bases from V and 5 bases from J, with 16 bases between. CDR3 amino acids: CASSGRIITEAFF. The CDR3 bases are TGTGCCAGTTCCGGACGGATTATAACTGAAGCTTTCTTT.

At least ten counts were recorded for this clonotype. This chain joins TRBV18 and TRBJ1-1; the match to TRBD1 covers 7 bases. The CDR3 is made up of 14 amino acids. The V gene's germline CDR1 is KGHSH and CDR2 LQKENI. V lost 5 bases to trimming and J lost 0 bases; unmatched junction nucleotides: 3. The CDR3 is CASSTTGLNTEAFF. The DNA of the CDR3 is TGTGCCAGCTCAACGACAGGGTTGAACACTGAAGCTTTCTTT.

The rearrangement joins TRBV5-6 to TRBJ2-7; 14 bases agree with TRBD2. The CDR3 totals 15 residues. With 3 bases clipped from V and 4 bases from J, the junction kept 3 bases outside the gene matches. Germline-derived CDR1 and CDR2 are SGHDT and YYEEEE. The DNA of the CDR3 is TGTGCCAGCAGCTCCTGGACTAGCGGGAGGTACGAGCAGTACTTC. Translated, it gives CASSSWTSGRYEQYF.

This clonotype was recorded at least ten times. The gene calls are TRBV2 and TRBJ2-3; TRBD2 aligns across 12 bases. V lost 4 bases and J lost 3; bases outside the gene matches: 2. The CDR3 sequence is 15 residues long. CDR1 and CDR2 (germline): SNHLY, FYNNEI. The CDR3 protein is CASSVTSGGTDTQYF. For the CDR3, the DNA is TGTGCCAGCAGTGTGACTAGCGGGGGAACAGATACGCAGTATTTT.

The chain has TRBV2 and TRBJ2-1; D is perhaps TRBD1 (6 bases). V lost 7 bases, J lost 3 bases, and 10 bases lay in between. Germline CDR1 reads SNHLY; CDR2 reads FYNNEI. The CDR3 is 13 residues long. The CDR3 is CASKKGDYNEQFF. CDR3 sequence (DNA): TGTGCCAGCAAGAAGGGGGACTACAATGAGCAGTTCTTC.

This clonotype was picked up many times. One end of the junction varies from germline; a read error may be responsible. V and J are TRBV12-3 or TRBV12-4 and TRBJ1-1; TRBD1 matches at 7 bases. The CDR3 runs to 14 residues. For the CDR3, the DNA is TGTGCCAGCAGTTTATCCGGACAGGCGGAAGTGGGACCCTTT. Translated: CASSLSGQAEVGPF.

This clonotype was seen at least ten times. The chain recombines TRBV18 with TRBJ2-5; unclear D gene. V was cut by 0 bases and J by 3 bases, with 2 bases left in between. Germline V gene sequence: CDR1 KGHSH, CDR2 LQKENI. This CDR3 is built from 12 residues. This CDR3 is CASSPPEETQYF. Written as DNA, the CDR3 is TGTGCCAGCTCACCACCGGAAGAGACCCAGTACTTC.

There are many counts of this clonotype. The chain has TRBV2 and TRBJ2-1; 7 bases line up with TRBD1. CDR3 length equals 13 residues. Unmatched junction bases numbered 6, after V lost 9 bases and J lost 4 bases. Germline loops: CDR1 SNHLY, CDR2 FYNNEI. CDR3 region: CASKQTGYNEQFF. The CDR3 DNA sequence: TGTGCCAGTAAGCAGACAGGGTACAATGAGCAGTTCTTC.

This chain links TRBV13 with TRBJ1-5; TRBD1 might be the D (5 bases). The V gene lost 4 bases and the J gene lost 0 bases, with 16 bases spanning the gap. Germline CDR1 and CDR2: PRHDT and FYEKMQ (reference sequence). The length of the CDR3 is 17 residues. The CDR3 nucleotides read TGTGCCAGCAGCTCACCGCCGGGACTCGATAGCAATCAGCCCCAGCATTTT. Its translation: CASSSPPGLDSNQPQHF. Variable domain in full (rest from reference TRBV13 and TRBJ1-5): AAGVIQSPRHLIKEKRETATLKCYPIPRHDTVYWYQQGPGQDPQFLISFYEKMQSDKGSIPDRFSAQQFSDYHSELNMSSLELGDSALYFCASSSPPGLDSNQPQHFGDGTRLSIL.